The subject of this entry is one TCR beta chain. Its antigen remains unknown. CD45RO-negative cells were positively selected for CCR7, leaving out terminally differentiated effector memory CD45RA+ cells. The sample is drawn from a study of shared clonotypes between healthy human individuals. Study-wide findings and caveats: Clonotypes shared by all four donors outscored non-shared clonotypes in generation probability. Incompleteness in sorted-subset sequencing, despite large depth, was shown by rarefaction.

Here immunoSEQ multiplex PCR was the method, and the copy in TCRdb shows in-frame clones only, minus some. The sample consists of nearly 2 million clones, about 95% of them appearing once. V shed 8 bases and J shed 4 bases, with 14 bases lying between them. Germline CDR1 reads MNHNY; CDR2 reads SVGAGI (reference sequence). The CDR3 totals 14 residues. The TCR sequence derives from a man in his late teens or twenties in good health. The sample taken for sequencing was naive CD8+ T cells sorted from blood. The chain employs TRBV6-6 and TRBJ1-4; a possible D gene is TRBD1 (6 bases). As DNA, the CDR3 is TGTGCCAGCCAACAGGGTAAATTTAATGAAAAACTGTTTTTT. Translated: CASQQGKFNEKLFF.